This T cell receptor beta chain was obtained from a study of blood T cell repertoires in COVID-19. Study context: Italy, Spain and the United States were the sources of the convalescent and acute COVID-19 samples. Sample material is recorded as cDNA or gDNA derived from T cells, B-cell-depleted T cells, or PBMCs.

Methods used by the authors: How many nucleated cells were present was estimated from reference gene primer amplification. Using immunoSEQ multiplex PCR, the repertoire was profiled, and TCRdb retains in-frame clones only, with some absent. The D gene and trimming were derived from the DNA, and the V and J assignments and clone size from that table. This sample has roughly 69,000 clones; around 87% occur once, and the top ten carry about 5%. The CDR3 runs 16 residues. Trimming stripped 0 bases from V and 12 bases from J, with 20 bases between. Germline loops: CDR1 LNHDA, CDR2 SQIVND (reference sequence). The table lists this clone with a few counts.

Sequenced material: peripheral blood. The chain combines TRBV19 with TRBJ1-4; TRBD1 is a possible D gene (6 bases). The receptor was derived from a middle-aged man with acute or convalescent COVID-19. The chain's CDR3 is CASSIDLWGPPEELFF. Here the CDR3 DNA reads TGTGCCAGTAGTATAGATCTATGGGGGCCTCCCGAGGAACTGTTTTTT.